The present TCR beta chain was sequenced within a study of molecular identifiers for immune sequencing clone quantification. Overall study findings and caveats: Clones of above 20 RNA copies carried over 99% of effector molecules; in naive cells they carried under 1%.

The V gene's germline CDR1 is SEHNR and CDR2 FQNEAQ (reference sequence). The CDR3 runs 12 residues. Input for naive CD8 libraries was roughly 19,000 to 1,100,000 sorted cells; the RNA fraction used was 10%, 30% or 50%. Naive CD8 T cells, phenotype CD8+CD4-CCR7+CD45RA+, were sorted. A single record per CDR3 protein comes from TCRdb applying MiXCR to the PCR reads. The repertoire holds around 470,000 distinct CDR3 sequences, around 23% seen once, with around 0.78% in the top ten. Concerning this clonotype: Its target is unknown. A read error may produce the germline difference seen at one junction end.

The sequenced sample was naive CD8+ T cells from blood, with Jurkat cell RNA spiked in. Subset in this sample: FACS-sorted CD8+CD4-CCR7+CD45RA+ naive T cells. The chain combines TRBV7-9 with TRBJ2-7, with D possibly TRBD2 on 6 matching bases. The source of this sequence is a human donor in good health. Some libraries in this study had Jurkat cell RNA spiked in. CDR3 in amino acids: CASSLSEGRNGF. CDR3 DNA: TGTGCCAGCAGCTTATCCGAGGGGAGGAACGGCTTC.